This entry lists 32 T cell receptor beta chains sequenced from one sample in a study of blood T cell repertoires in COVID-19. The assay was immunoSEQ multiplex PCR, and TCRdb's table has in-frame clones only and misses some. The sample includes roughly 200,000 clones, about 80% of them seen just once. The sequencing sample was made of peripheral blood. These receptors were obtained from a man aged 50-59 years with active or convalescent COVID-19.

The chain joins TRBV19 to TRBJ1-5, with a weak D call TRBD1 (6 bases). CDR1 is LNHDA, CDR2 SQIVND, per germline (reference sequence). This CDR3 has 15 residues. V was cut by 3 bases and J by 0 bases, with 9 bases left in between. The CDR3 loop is CASSMSGVSNQPQHF. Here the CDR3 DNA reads TGTGCCAGTAGTATGTCAGGGGTTAGCAATCAGCCCCAGCATTTT.

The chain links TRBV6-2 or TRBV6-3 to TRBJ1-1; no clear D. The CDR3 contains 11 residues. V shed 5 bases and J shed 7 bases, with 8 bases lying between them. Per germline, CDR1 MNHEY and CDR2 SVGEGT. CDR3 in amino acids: CASSQSLEAFF. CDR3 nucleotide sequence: TGTGCCAGCAGTCAGTCGCTTGAAGCTTTCTTT.

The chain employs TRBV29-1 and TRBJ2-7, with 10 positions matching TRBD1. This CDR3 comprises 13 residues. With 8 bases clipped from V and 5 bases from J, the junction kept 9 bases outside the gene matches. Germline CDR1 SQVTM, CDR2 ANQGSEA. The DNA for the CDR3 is TGCAGCTTAATGACAGGGGGCGTCCACGAGCAGTACTTC. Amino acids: CSLMTGGVHEQYF.

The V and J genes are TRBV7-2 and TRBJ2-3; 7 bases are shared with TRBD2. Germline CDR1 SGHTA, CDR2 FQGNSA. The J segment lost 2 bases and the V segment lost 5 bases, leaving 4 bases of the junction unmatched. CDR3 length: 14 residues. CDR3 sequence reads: CASSTLANTDTQYF. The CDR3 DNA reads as TGTGCCAGCAGCACACTAGCGAACACAGATACGCAGTATTTT.

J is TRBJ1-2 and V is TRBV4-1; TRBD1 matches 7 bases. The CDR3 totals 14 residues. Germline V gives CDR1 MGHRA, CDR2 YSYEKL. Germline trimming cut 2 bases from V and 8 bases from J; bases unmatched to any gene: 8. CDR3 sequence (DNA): TGCGCCAGCAGCCAACCGGGACAGCTCCCGGGCTACACCTTC. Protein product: CASSQPGQLPGYTF.

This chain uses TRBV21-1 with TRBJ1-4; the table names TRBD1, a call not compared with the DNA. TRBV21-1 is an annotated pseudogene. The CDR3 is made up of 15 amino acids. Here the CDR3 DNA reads TGTGCCAGCAGCAGCCGGTGTCCGCCAGGGGAAAAACTGTTTTTT. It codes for CASSSRCPPGEKLFF.

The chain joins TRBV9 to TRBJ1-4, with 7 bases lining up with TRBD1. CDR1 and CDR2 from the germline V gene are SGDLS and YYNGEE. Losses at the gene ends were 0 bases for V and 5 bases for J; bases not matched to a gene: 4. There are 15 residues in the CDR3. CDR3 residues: CASSVDRGGNEKLFF. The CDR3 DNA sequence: TGTGCCAGCAGCGTAGACAGGGGCGGGAATGAAAAACTGTTTTTT.

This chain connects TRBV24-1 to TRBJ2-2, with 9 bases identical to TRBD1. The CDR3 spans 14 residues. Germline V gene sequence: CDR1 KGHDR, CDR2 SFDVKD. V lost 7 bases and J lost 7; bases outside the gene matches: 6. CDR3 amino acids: CATRKGQGIGELFF. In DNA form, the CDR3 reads TGTGCCACCAGAAAGGGACAGGGTATCGGGGAGCTGTTTTTT.

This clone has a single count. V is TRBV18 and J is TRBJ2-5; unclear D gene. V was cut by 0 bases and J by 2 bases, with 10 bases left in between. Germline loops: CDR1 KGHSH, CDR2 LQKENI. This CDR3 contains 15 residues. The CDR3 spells CASSPPNELQETQYF. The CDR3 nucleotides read TGTGCCAGCTCACCACCGAACGAGCTACAAGAGACCCAGTACTTC.

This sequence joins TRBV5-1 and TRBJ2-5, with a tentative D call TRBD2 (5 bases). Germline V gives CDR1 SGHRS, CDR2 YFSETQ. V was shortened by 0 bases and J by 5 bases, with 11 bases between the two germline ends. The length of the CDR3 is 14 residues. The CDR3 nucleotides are TGCGCCAGCAGCTTGGAGCCTAGCCGGGAGACCCAGTACTTC. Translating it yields CASSLEPSRETQYF.

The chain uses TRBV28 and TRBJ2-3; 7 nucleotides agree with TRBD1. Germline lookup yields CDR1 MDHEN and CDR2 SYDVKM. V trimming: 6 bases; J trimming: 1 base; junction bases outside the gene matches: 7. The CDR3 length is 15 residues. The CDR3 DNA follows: TGTGCCAGCAGCGACCGGGACAGTGGCACAGATACGCAGTATTTT. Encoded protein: CASSDRDSGTDTQYF. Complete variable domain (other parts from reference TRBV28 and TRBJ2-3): DVKVTQSSRYLVKRTGEKVFLECVQDMDHENMFWYRQDPGLGLRLIYFSYDVKMKEKGDIPEGYSVSREKKERFSLILESASTNQTSMYLCASSDRDSGTDTQYFGPGTRLTVL.

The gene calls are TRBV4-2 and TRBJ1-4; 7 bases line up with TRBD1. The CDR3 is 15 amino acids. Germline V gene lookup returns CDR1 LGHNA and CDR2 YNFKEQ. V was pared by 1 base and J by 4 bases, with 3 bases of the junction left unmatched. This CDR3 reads CASSQAQGDNEKLFF. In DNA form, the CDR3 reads TGTGCCAGCAGCCAAGCGCAGGGGGATAATGAAAAACTGTTTTTT.

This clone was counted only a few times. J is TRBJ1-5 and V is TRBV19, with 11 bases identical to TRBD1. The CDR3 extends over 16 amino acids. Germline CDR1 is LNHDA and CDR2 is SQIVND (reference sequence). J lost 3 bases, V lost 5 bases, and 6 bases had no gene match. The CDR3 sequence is CASSHGQGAVNQPQHF. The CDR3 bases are TGTGCCAGTAGTCACGGACAGGGGGCGGTCAATCAGCCCCAGCATTTT.

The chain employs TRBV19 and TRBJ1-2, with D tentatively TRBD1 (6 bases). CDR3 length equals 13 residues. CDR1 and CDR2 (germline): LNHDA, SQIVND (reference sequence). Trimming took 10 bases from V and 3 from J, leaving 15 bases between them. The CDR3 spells CATTWGPDYGYTF. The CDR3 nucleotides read TGTGCCACCACGTGGGGGCCTGACTATGGCTACACCTTC.

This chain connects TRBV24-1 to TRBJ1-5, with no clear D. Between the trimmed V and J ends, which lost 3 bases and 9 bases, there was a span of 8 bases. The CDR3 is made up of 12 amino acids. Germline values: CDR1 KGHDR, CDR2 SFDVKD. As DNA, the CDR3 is TGTGCCACCAGTGATGGGCTCCTGCCCCAGCATTTT. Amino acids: CATSDGLLPQHF.

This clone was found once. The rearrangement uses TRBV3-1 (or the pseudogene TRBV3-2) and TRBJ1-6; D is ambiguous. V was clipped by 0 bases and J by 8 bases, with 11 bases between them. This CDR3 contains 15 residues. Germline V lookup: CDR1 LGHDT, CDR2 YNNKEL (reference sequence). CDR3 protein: CASSQDPRLDSPLHF. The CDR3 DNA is TGTGCCAGCAGCCAAGATCCCAGGCTTGATTCACCCCTCCACTTT.

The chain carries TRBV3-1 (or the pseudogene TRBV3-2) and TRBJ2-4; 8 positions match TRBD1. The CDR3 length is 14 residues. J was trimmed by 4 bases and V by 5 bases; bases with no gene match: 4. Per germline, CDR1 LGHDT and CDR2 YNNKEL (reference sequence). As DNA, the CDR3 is TGTGCCAGCAGCTCCCGACAGGGGAAAAACATTCAGTACTTC. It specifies CASSSRQGKNIQYF.

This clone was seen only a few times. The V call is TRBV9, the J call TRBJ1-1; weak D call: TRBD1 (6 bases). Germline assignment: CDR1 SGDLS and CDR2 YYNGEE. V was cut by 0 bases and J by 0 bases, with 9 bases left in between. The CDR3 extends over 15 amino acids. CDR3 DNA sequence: TGTGCCAGCAGCGTAGAGGGGGTGATGAACACTGAAGCTTTCTTT. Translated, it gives CASSVEGVMNTEAFF.

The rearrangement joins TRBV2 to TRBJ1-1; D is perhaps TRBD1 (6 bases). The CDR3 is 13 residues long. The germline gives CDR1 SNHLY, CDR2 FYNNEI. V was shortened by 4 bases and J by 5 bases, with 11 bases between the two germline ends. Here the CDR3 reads CASSADSYTEAFF. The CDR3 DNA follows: TGTGCCAGCAGTGCGGACAGTTATACTGAAGCTTTCTTT.

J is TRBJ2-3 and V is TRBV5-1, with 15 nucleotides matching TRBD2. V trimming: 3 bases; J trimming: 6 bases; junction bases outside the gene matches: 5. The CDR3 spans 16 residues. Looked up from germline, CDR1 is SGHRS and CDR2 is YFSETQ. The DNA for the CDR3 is TGCGCCAGCAGCTCGGGACTAGCGGGGGGCCCGGATACGCAGTATTTT. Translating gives CASSSGLAGGPDTQYF. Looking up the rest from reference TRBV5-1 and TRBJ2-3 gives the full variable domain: KAGVTQTPRYLIKTRGQQVTLSCSPISGHRSVSWYQQTPGQGLQFLFEYFSETQRNKGNFPGRFSGRQFSNSRSEMNVSTLELGDSALYLCASSSGLAGGPDTQYFGPGTRLTVL.

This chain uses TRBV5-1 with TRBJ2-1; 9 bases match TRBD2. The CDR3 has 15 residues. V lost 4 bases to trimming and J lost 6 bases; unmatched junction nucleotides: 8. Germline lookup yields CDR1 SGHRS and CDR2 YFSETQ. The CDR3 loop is CASSVAAGGLNEQFF. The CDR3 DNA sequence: TGCGCCAGCAGCGTAGCGGCGGGGGGGCTCAATGAGCAGTTCTTC.

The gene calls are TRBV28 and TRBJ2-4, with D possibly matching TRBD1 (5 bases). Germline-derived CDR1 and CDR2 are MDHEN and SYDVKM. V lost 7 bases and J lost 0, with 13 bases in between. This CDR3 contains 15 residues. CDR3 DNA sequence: TGTGCCAGCACCCACAGGACGGGAGCCAAAAACATTCAGTACTTC. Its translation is CASTHRTGAKNIQYF.

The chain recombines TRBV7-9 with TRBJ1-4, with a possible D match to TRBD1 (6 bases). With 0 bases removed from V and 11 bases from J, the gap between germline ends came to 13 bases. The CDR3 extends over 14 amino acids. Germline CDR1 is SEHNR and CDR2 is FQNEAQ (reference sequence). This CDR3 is CASSLARQVAKLFF. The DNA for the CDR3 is TGTGCCAGCAGCTTAGCTCGACAGGTAGCGAAACTGTTTTTT. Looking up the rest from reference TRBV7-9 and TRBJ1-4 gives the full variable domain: DTGVSQNPRHKITKRGQNVTFRCDPISEHNRLYWYRQTLGQGPEFLTYFQNEAQLEKSRLLSDRFSAERPKGSFSTLEIQRTEQGDSAMYLCASSLARQVAKLFFGSGTQLSVL.

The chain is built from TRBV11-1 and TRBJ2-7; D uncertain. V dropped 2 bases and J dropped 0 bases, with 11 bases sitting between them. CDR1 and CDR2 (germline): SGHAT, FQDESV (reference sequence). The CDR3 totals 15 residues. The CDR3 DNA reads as TGTGCCAGCAGCTTAAGTACGGCTAGCTCCTACGAGCAGTACTTC. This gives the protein CASSLSTASSYEQYF.

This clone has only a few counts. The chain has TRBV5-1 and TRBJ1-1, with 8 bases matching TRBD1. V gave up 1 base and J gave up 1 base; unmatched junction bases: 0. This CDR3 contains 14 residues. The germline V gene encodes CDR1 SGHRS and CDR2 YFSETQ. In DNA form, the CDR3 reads TGCGCCAGCAGCTTGCAGGGGGCGAACACTGAAGCTTTCTTT. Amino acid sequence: CASSLQGANTEAFF.

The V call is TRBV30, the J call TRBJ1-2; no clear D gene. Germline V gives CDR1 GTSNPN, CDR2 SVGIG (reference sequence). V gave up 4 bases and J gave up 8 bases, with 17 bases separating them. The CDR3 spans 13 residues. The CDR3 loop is CAWIPGKTKGYTF. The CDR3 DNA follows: TGTGCCTGGATTCCGGGAAAGACTAAGGGCTACACCTTC.

CDR3 nucleotide sequence: TGTGCCACCAGCAGAGATGGACAGGGGGACGAGCAGTACTTC. Protein product: CATSRDGQGDEQYF. The chain uses TRBV15 and TRBJ2-7; 10 bases are shared with TRBD1. The CDR3 is made up of 14 amino acids. The V gene's germline CDR1 is LNHNV and CDR2 YYDKDF (reference sequence). Trimming at V came to 0 bases and at J to 5 bases, leaving 1 base not matched to a gene.

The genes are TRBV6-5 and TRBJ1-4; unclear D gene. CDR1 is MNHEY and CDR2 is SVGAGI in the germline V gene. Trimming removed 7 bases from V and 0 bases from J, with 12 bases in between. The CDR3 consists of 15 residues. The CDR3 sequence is CASTLRAATNEKLFF. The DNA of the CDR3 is TGTGCCAGCACCCTGAGGGCTGCAACTAATGAAAAACTGTTTTTT.

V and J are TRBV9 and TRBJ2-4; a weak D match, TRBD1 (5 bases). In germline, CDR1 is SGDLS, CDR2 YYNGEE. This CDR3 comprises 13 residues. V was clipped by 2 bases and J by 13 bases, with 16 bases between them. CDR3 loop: CASSVDPQGAQYF. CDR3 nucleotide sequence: TGTGCCAGCAGCGTTGATCCTCAGGGCGCACAGTACTTC.

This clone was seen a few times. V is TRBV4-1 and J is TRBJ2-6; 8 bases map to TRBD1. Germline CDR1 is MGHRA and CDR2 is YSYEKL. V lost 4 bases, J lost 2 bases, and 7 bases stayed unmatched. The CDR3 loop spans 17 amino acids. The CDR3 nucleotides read TGCGCCAGCAGCCGAGACAGGGGAATCACTGGGGCCAACGTCCTGACTTTC. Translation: CASSRDRGITGANVLTF.

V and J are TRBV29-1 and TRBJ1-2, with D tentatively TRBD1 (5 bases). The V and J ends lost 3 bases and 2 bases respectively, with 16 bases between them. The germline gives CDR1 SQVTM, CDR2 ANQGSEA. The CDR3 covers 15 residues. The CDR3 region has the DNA TGCAGCGTTGAGGGCGGCAGGGCAAAGAACTATGGCTACACCTTC. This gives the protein CSVEGGRAKNYGYTF.

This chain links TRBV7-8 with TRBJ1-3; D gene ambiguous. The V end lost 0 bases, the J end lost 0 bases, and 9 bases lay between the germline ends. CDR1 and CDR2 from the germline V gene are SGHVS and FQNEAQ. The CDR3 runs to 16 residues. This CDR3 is CASSLAAESSGNTIYF. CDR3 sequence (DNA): TGTGCCAGCAGCTTAGCTGCAGAATCCTCTGGAAACACCATATATTTT.